The 11 T cell receptor beta chains below come from one sample, sequenced in a study of early T cells in non-severe SARS-CoV-2 infection. In TCRdb, the 5' RACE reads were re-called with MiXCR into one record per CDR3 protein. The sample carries 65,000 to 85,000 distinct CDR3 sequences, 15% recorded once. The sequenced sample consisted of whole blood. The receptors were gathered from an adult who was a healthcare worker with PCR-confirmed SARS-CoV-2 infection or an uninfected control (not recorded which).

This clonotype was picked up many times. The gene calls are TRBV4-1 and TRBJ1-3, with TRBD1 matching over 8 bases. Germline V gene sequence: CDR1 MGHRA, CDR2 YSYEKL. Trimming removed 3 bases from V and 0 bases from J; junction bases left unmatched: 10. The CDR3 covers 18 residues. CDR3: CASSQAGQGAFSGNTIYF. The CDR3 DNA follows: TGCGCCAGCAGCCAGGCCGGGCAGGGGGCTTTCTCTGGAAACACCATATATTTT.

This clonotype was seen a few times. The V and J genes are TRBV5-8 and TRBJ1-6; D uncertain. CDR1 is SGHTS and CDR2 is YDEGEE in the germline V gene. Trimming took off 0 bases at V and 10 bases at J, with 8 bases between the two ends. The CDR3 is 13 amino acids. CDR3 sequence (DNA): TGTGCCAGCAGCTTGGGCCTCACGTCACCCCTCCACTTT. Translated, it gives CASSLGLTSPLHF.

This clonotype was seen at least ten times. V is TRBV7-9 and J is TRBJ1-1; maybe TRBD1 (6 bases). The ends were cut back, 10 bases at V and 1 base at J, with 19 bases in the middle. Germline CDR1 reads SEHNR; CDR2 reads FQNEAQ (reference sequence). The CDR3 runs to 15 residues. Here the CDR3 DNA reads TGTGCCACCAGGGGAAGGAGGCTGGGGAACACTGAAGCTTTCTTT. Protein sequence: CATRGRRLGNTEAFF. The variable domain in full, completed from reference TRBV7-9 and TRBJ1-1, reads DTGVSQNPRHKITKRGQNVTFRCDPISEHNRLYWYRQTLGQGPEFLTYFQNEAQLEKSRLLSDRFSAERPKGSFSTLEIQRTEQGDSAMYLCATRGRRLGNTEAFFGQGTRLTVV.

V gene TRBV7-8 combines with J gene TRBJ1-1, with D uncertain. The ends were cut back, 1 base at V and 0 bases at J, with 9 bases in the middle. The CDR3 spans 15 residues. Germline CDR1 SGHVS, CDR2 FQNEAQ. CDR3 amino acids: CASSLGSVVNTEAFF. The DNA of the CDR3 is TGTGCCAGCAGCTTAGGTTCGGTCGTGAACACTGAAGCTTTCTTT.

This clonotype has ten or more counts. The chain couples TRBV4-1 to TRBJ2-7; D possibly uses TRBD1 or TRBD2 (5 bases each). Trimming removed 6 bases from V and 4 bases from J, with 25 bases in between. The CDR3 sequence is 17 residues long. Germline V gene data show CDR1 as MGHRA and CDR2 as YSYEKL. Written as DNA, the CDR3 is TGCGCCAGCAGACAGATGGTGGCCGGGACCTATCCGTACGAGCAGTACTTC. This gives the protein CASRQMVAGTYPYEQYF.

A remark on this clonotype: Relative to the germline gene, one junction end is altered; a read error may explain this. The V call is TRBV9, the J call TRBJ2-6; tentatively, D is TRBD1 or TRBD2 (5 bases each). CDR1 and CDR2 (germline): SGDLS, YYNGEE. This CDR3 has 15 amino acids. The CDR3 here is CASSVAGSGANVLIF. CDR3 sequence (DNA): TGTGCCAGCAGCGTAGCGGGGTCCGGGGCCAACGTCCTGATTTTC.

The rearrangement links TRBV6-2 or TRBV6-3 to TRBJ1-2; D perhaps matches TRBD1 (6 bases). V lost 5 bases, J lost 3 bases, and 16 bases lay in between. The CDR3 totals 15 residues. CDR1 and CDR2 from the germline V gene are MNHEY and SVGEGT. The CDR3 coding sequence is TGTGCCAGCAGTCCTAACAGGGTATGGGACTATGGCTACACCTTC. Its translation is CASSPNRVWDYGYTF.

V gene TRBV20-1 combines with J gene TRBJ1-1, with D unresolved. The V and J ends lost 0 bases and 5 bases respectively, with 16 bases between them. CDR1 DFQATT and CDR2 SNEGSKA come from the germline V gene (reference sequence). CDR3 length: 15 amino acids. The CDR3 coding sequence is TGCAGTGCTAGAGATATAGACCGACACCCGACTGAAGCTTTCTTT. Translating gives CSARDIDRHPTEAFF.

This clonotype has ten or more counts. The V call is TRBV7-2, the J call TRBJ2-2, with TRBD1 matching over 7 bases. CDR3 length equals 13 residues. V trimming: 5 bases; J trimming: 5 bases; junction bases outside the gene matches: 2. Germline V gene sequence: CDR1 SGHTA, CDR2 FQGNSA. The CDR3 spells CASSHRGTGELFF. In nucleotides, the CDR3 is TGTGCCAGCAGCCACAGGGGAACCGGGGAGCTGTTTTTT.

V and J are TRBV7-2 and TRBJ1-2; 7 bases align to TRBD1. V gave up 1 base and J gave up 5 bases; unmatched junction bases: 4. Germline-derived CDR1 and CDR2 are SGHTA and FQGNSA. The CDR3 extends over 14 amino acids. The CDR3 is CASSLDGTAYGYTF. DNA for the CDR3: TGTGCCAGCAGCTTAGATGGGACAGCTTATGGCTACACCTTC.

The sample holds many counts of this clonotype. J is TRBJ2-3 and V is TRBV24-1; 8 bases are shared with TRBD2. Unmatched junction bases numbered 4, after V lost 12 bases and J lost 0 bases. The CDR3 loop spans 13 amino acids. Looked up from germline, CDR1 is KGHDR and CDR2 is SFDVKD. Written as DNA, the CDR3 is TGTGCCTCCCGGGGGGGGAGCACAGATACGCAGTATTTT. Residues: CASRGGSTDTQYF.